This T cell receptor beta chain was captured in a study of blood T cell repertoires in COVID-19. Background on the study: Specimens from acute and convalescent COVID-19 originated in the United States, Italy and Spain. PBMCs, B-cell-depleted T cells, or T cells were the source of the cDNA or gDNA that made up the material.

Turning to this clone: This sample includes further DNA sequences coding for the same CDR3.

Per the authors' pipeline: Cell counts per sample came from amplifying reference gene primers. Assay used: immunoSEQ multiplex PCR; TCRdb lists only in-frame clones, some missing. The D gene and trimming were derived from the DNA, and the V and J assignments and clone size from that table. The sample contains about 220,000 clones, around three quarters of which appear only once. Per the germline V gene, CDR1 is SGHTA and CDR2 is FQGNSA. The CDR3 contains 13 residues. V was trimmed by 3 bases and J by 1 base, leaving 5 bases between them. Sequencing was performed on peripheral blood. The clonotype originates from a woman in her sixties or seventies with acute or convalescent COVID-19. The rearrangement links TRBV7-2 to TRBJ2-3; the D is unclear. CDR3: CASSFRGTDTQYF. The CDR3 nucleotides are TGTGCCAGCAGCTTCCGGGGCACAGATACGCAGTATTTT.